These 14 T cell receptor beta chains were all obtained from the same sample, sequenced in a study of cytomegalovirus exposure and HLA in healthy donors. The PCR made use of 60 Vbeta and 13 Jbeta primers. Produced via immunoSEQ multiplex PCR; TCRdb's table is partial and in-frame only. The table shows over 60,000 clones, with 60% to 75% occurring only once. Sequenced input: PBMCs. The receptors originated from a man between 65 and 85 years old in good health and CMV-seronegative.

The chain is built from TRBV6-1 and TRBJ1-2; D remains unclear. The CDR3 totals 13 residues. Germline V gene data show CDR1 as MNHNS and CDR2 as SASEGT. V shed 1 base and J shed 3 bases, with 6 bases lying between them. The CDR3 here is CASSEGADYGYTF. CDR3 nucleotides: TGTGCCAGCAGTGAAGGGGCAGACTATGGCTACACCTTC.

The sample holds one count of this clone. The chain uses TRBV5-3 and TRBJ2-5, with 10 bases lining up with TRBD1. TRBV5-3 is recorded as an ORF, its role being uncertain. This CDR3 is built from 15 residues. V trimming: 4 bases; J trimming: 1 base; junction bases outside the gene matches: 4. The CDR3 protein is CARSIRDRGQETQYF. The DNA for the CDR3 is TGTGCCAGAAGCATCCGGGACAGGGGCCAAGAGACCCAGTACTTC.

V is TRBV28 and J is TRBJ1-1; 12 bases align to TRBD1. The ends lost 6 bases at V and 4 bases at J; junction bases unmatched: 9. The CDR3 has 16 residues. Germline CDR1 reads MDHEN; CDR2 reads SYDVKM. CDR3 protein: CASRGQGASLGTEAFF. The CDR3 nucleotides are TGTGCCAGCAGGGGACAGGGGGCTTCTTTGGGCACTGAAGCTTTCTTT.

V and J are TRBV27 and TRBJ2-7, with D tentatively TRBD1 (6 bases). V lost 5 bases and J lost 0, with 14 bases in between. Germline loops: CDR1 MNHEY, CDR2 SMNVEV (reference sequence). This CDR3 is 15 amino acids long. The CDR3 sequence is CASSARRTASYEQYF. The CDR3 DNA reads TGTGCCAGCAGTGCCCGTCGGACAGCCTCCTACGAGCAGTACTTC.

Here the CDR3 DNA reads TGTGCCTGGAAAGTAAGGGGGAGCCAGGGTAATTCACCCCTCCACTTT. This gives the protein CAWKVRGSQGNSPLHF. The rearrangement joins TRBV30 to TRBJ1-6, with a tentative D call TRBD1 (6 bases). V gave up 4 bases and J gave up 6 bases, with 19 bases separating them. CDR1 GTSNPN and CDR2 SVGIG come from the germline V gene (reference sequence). This CDR3 is 16 amino acids long.

This chain links TRBV28 with TRBJ1-1; no firm D call. Germline CDR1 is MDHEN and CDR2 is SYDVKM. This CDR3 spans 12 amino acids. V lost 7 bases and J 0 bases, leaving 6 bases between the germline ends. The CDR3 DNA reads TGTGCCAGCACGGAGCTGAACACTGAAGCTTTCTTT. It is translated as CASTELNTEAFF.

The chain couples TRBV6-5 to TRBJ1-2, with 11 bases identical to TRBD1. CDR1 and CDR2 (germline): MNHEY, SVGAGI. The CDR3 consists of 15 residues. V shed 0 bases, J shed 11 bases, and the junction held 8 bases outside the gene matches. CDR3 sequence (DNA): TGTGCCAGCAGTTACTCCTCTTTGGGGACAGGGGGGTACACCTTC. Translation: CASSYSSLGTGGYTF.

This clone was observed a handful of times. The chain employs TRBV15 and TRBJ1-5; 12 positions match TRBD1. From germline, CDR1 is LNHNV and CDR2 YYDKDF (reference sequence). V was pared by 0 bases and J by 6 bases, with 9 bases of the junction left unmatched. This CDR3 spans 18 amino acids. CDR3 in amino acids: CATSRDDLGTGGSQPQHF. The CDR3 DNA reads as TGTGCCACCAGCAGAGACGACCTTGGGACAGGGGGCAGTCAGCCCCAGCATTTT.

This chain links TRBV7-9 with TRBJ1-5; 9 bases fit TRBD1. Trimming at V came to 5 bases and at J to 1 base, leaving 6 bases not matched to a gene. The CDR3 length is 16 residues. Germline V gene lookup returns CDR1 SEHNR and CDR2 FQNEAQ (reference sequence). The CDR3 DNA reads TGTGCCAGCAGCCTAAGCGGACAGGGGAGCAATCAGCCCCAGCATTTT. Protein sequence: CASSLSGQGSNQPQHF.

The V call is TRBV18, the J call TRBJ2-2, with 9 bases that match TRBD1. V lost 4 bases, J lost 4 bases, and 4 bases stayed unmatched. This CDR3 is 15 amino acids long. Germline assignment: CDR1 KGHSH and CDR2 LQKENI. The CDR3 coding sequence is TGTGCCAGCTCACAGGGACAGGGAGGCACCGGGGAGCTGTTTTTT. Translating it yields CASSQGQGGTGELFF.

The chain couples TRBV18 to TRBJ2-7, with 7 positions matching TRBD2. Germline CDR1 and CDR2: KGHSH and LQKENI. The junction had 6 bases not matched to a gene; V was cut back by 0 bases and J by 1 base. This CDR3 is built from 16 residues. The CDR3 DNA reads as TGTGCCAGCTCACCACCGGCCCCCGGGGGGTCCTACGAGCAGTACTTC. Residues: CASSPPAPGGSYEQYF.

On this clone itself: A junction boundary mismatches the germline segment, possibly from a read error. The genes are TRBV11-2 and TRBJ2-1; TRBD1 might be the D (6 bases). The CDR3 runs 15 residues. Germline assignment: CDR1 SGHAT and CDR2 FQNNGV. The CDR3 loop reads CASSYRAVSHNEQFF. CDR3 sequence (DNA): TGTGCCAGCAGCTACAGGGCCGTCTCCCACAATGAGCAGTTCTTC.

The V and J genes are TRBV28 and TRBJ1-2; 12 bases line up with TRBD1. V dropped 6 bases and J dropped 4; count of bases not matched to a gene: 12. CDR1 and CDR2 (germline): MDHEN, SYDVKM. The CDR3 is 17 amino acids. The CDR3 protein is CASSPPGQGAPGYGYTF. The CDR3 region has the DNA TGTGCCAGCAGCCCTCCGGGACAGGGGGCGCCGGGCTATGGCTACACCTTC.

This clone is labeled large. This rearrangement joins TRBV4-3 to TRBJ1-2; D might be TRBD1 (5 bases). The CDR3 length is 15 residues. Germline V gene sequence: CDR1 LGHNA, CDR2 YSLEER. V was shortened by 4 bases and J by 4 bases, with 16 bases between the two germline ends. The CDR3 nucleotides are TGCGCCAGCAGCCGGGACTTTCGAATCACCTATGGCTACACCTTC. This translates into CASSRDFRITYGYTF.